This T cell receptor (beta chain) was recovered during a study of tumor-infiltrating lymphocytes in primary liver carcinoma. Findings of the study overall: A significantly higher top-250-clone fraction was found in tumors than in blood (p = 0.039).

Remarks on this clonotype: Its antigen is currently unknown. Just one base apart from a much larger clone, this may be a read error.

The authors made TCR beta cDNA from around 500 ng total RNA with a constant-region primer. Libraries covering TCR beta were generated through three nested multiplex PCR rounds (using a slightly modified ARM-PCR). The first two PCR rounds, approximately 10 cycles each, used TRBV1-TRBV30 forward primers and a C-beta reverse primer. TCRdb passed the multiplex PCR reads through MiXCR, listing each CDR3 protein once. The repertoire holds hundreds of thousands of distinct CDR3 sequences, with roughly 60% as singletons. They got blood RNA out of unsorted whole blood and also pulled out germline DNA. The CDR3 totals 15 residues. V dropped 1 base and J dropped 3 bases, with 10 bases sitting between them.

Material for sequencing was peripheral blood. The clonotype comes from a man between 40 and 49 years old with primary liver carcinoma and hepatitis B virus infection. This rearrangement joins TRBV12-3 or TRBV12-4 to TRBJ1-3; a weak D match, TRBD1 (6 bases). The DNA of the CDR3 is TGTGCCAGCAGTTTAGAGGGGGGGTATGGAAACACCATATATTTT. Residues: CASSLEGGYGNTIYF.